In its sample, the clone carrying this TCR beta chain was seen a few times. Its antigen is undetermined. Time point specified: patch test 1, 2 weeks after DPC sensitization. The sample's treatment: therapeutic diphenylcyclopropenone sensitization with weekly scalp DPC. TCRdb reprocessed the RACE reads with MiXCR, giving one entry per CDR3 protein. The data show 380,000 or so distinct CDR3 sequences, more than 4.5% seen once. This sample was included in a study of human T cells and chemical hapten exposure. Looking at the study overall: TCR yield per sample varied, mainly due to pooled library volumes. The study, taken as a whole, reports: Counts of expanded TCRs (at PT1) showed a positive correlation with patch test score.

V lost 5 bases and J lost 1; bases outside the gene matches: 4. This CDR3 comprises 14 residues. The V gene's germline CDR1 is SNHLY and CDR2 FYNNEI. This chain uses TRBV2 with TRBJ2-5; 7 bases fit TRBD1. This receptor was identified in a woman aged 45 to 65 with alopecia areata. Some clones in this sample may be carry-over from other donors' samples. Sample: whole blood, taken in connection with sensitization to the hapten diphenylcyclopropenone (DPC). DNA for the CDR3: TGTGCCAGCAGTCAGGGACAGCGCCAAGAGACCCAGTACTTC. It translates to CASSQGQRQETQYF.